These 21 T cell receptor beta chains came from one sample sequenced in a study of T-cell memory formation after mild COVID-19. Each CDR3 protein is one row after TCRdb ran MiXCR on the 5' RACE reads. The sample holds some 48,000 distinct CDR3 sequences, roughly 27% seen once. Sequenced material: PBMCs or a T cell subset sorted from them (not recorded which). These receptors were taken from a man between 18 and 29 years old who had mild COVID-19 (a few samples of this study predate the infection). Cell type and time point are not known.

This clonotype turned up a few times. The rearrangement links TRBV20-1 to TRBJ1-5, with D tentatively TRBD1 (6 bases). The CDR3 sequence is 12 residues long. Germline CDR1 and CDR2: DFQATT and SNEGSKA (reference sequence). CDR3 sequence reads: CRAGGGNQPQHF. In DNA form, the CDR3 reads TGCAGGGCGGGAGGGGGGAATCAGCCCCAGCATTTT.

Only a few counts were recorded for this clonotype. J is TRBJ2-2 and V is TRBV5-1; D ambiguous. With 5 bases removed from V and 4 bases from J, the gap between germline ends came to 15 bases. CDR1 is SGHRS, CDR2 YFSETQ, per germline. There are 15 residues in the CDR3. In nucleotides, the CDR3 is TGCGCCAGCAGACCCAGGACGGACCTCACCGGGGAGCTGTTTTTT. Protein: CASRPRTDLTGELFF. Looking up the rest from reference TRBV5-1 and TRBJ2-2 gives the full variable domain: KAGVTQTPRYLIKTRGQQVTLSCSPISGHRSVSWYQQTPGQGLQFLFEYFSETQRNKGNFPGRFSGRQFSNSRSEMNVSTLELGDSALYLCASRPRTDLTGELFFGEGSRLTVL.

The chain links TRBV3-1 to TRBJ2-5, with D possibly TRBD2 on 5 matching bases. This CDR3 comprises 14 residues. V lost 4 bases to trimming and J lost 1 base, with 10 bases between them. Germline CDR1 LGHDT, CDR2 YNNKEL (reference sequence). CDR3 amino acids: CASSRTGSQETQYF. The CDR3 DNA is TGTGCCAGCAGCCGAACGGGGTCCCAAGAGACCCAGTACTTC.

The chain combines TRBV9 with TRBJ2-3; possibly TRBD2 for D (6 bases). The CDR3 sequence is 13 residues long. Germline lookup yields CDR1 SGDLS and CDR2 YYNGEE. V was cut by 3 bases and J by 6 bases, with 11 bases left in between. CDR3 sequence (DNA): TGTGCCAGCAGCGCGGGAGTAACCGATACGCAGTATTTT. It is translated as CASSAGVTDTQYF.

This clonotype was picked up a small number of times. The DNA of the CDR3 is TGTGCCAGCGGATCGCCGGGGTTCCAAGAGACCCAGTACTTC. Its protein product is CASGSPGFQETQYF. This rearrangement joins TRBV7-8 to TRBJ2-5; a weak D match, TRBD2 (5 bases). Trimming took 8 bases from V and 1 from J, leaving 14 bases between them. Germline V gene data show CDR1 as SGHVS and CDR2 as FQNEAQ. The CDR3 has 14 amino acids.

The table lists this clonotype with a few counts. This chain connects TRBV7-2 to TRBJ2-5; the D gene is possibly TRBD1 (6 bases). The germline gives CDR1 SGHTA, CDR2 FQGNSA. Trimming removed 5 bases from V and 3 bases from J, with 13 bases in between. There are 14 residues in the CDR3. The CDR3 DNA is TGTGCCAGCAGCACGGCCTACAGGGAAGAGACCCAGTACTTC. This sequence encodes CASSTAYREETQYF. Combining the CDR3 with reference TRBV7-2 and TRBJ2-5 gives the whole variable domain GAGVSQSPSNKVTEKGKDVELRCDPISGHTALYWYRQSLGQGLEFLIYFQGNSAPDKSGLPSDRFSAERTGGSVSTLTIQRTQQEDSAVYLCASSTAYREETQYFGPGTRLLVL.

In nucleotides, the CDR3 is TGTGCCAGCAGTGAGGGAATACAGGGTGGCCTTTACAATGAGCAGTTCTTC. Its protein is CASSEGIQGGLYNEQFF. This chain links TRBV6-4 with TRBJ2-1; D is possibly TRBD1 (6 bases). Germline CDR1 MRHNA, CDR2 SNTAGT. V was shortened by 3 bases and J by 4 bases, with 19 bases between the two germline ends. The CDR3 is 17 residues long.

This clonotype came up a few times. This chain links TRBV2 with TRBJ2-1; D is unclear. CDR1 and CDR2 (germline): SNHLY, FYNNEI. The CDR3 contains 13 residues. Trimming left V 6 bases short and J 1 base short, with 7 bases between. The CDR3 loop reads CASRVASYNEQFF. Written as DNA, the CDR3 is TGTGCCAGCAGGGTGGCTTCCTACAATGAGCAGTTCTTC.

In DNA form, the CDR3 reads TGTGCCAGCAGTGAGGGAGTGGAGCGGTTGTACACAGATACGCAGTATTTT. This sequence encodes CASSEGVERLYTDTQYF. The chain uses TRBV2 and TRBJ2-3, with D possibly matching TRBD2 (5 bases). The CDR3 is 17 amino acids. CDR1 is SNHLY, CDR2 FYNNEI, per germline. V was clipped by 3 bases and J by 2 bases, with 18 bases between them.

The chain employs TRBV12-3 or TRBV12-4 and TRBJ2-5, with 7 nucleotides matching TRBD2. Germline trimming cut 6 bases from V and 7 bases from J; bases unmatched to any gene: 8. The CDR3 runs to 13 residues. CDR3 in amino acids: CASRLGRVATQYF. The CDR3, as DNA: TGTGCCAGCAGGCTAGGGAGGGTTGCGACCCAGTACTTC.

V is TRBV5-6 and J is TRBJ1-1, with D unclear. V was shortened by 4 bases and J by 1 base, with 11 bases between the two germline ends. Germline V gene sequence: CDR1 SGHDT, CDR2 YYEEEE. This CDR3 region has 14 residues. The CDR3 coding sequence is TGTGCCAGCAGCCTTCGACGGCGGAACACTGAAGCTTTCTTT. Protein: CASSLRRRNTEAFF.

The chain combines TRBV7-9 with TRBJ2-7; 7 nucleotides agree with TRBD1. The CDR3 is 15 amino acids. Per the germline V gene, CDR1 is SEHNR and CDR2 is FQNEAQ (reference sequence). The J segment lost 5 bases and the V segment lost 5 bases, leaving 12 bases of the junction unmatched. The CDR3: CASSPITGVRDEQYF. For the CDR3, the DNA is TGTGCCAGCAGCCCGATTACAGGGGTTAGGGACGAGCAGTACTTC.

This clonotype has just a few counts. The DNA for the CDR3 is TGTGCCAGCAGCTTCACCGCGGGACTAGAAGAGACCCAGTACTTC. Translated, it gives CASSFTAGLEETQYF. The chain recombines TRBV7-2 with TRBJ2-5; 8 bases align to TRBD2. Trimming removed 3 bases from V and 3 bases from J; junction bases left unmatched: 6. The germline CDR1 and CDR2 sequences are SGHTA and FQGNSA. The CDR3 spans 15 residues.

The gene calls are TRBV6-4 and TRBJ2-3; D gene uncertain. The CDR3 length is 13 residues. CDR1 MRHNA and CDR2 SNTAGT come from the germline V gene. V lost 4 bases and J 3 bases, leaving 8 bases between the germline ends. The CDR3 DNA follows: TGTGCCAGCAGTGGGAACCCAACAGATACGCAGTATTTT. It is translated as CASSGNPTDTQYF.

This clonotype was seen more than once but under ten times. This rearrangement joins TRBV14 to TRBJ2-7, with D perhaps matching TRBD1 (6 bases). Germline CDR1 and CDR2: SGHDN and FVKESK. CDR3 length: 14 residues. V gave up 0 bases and J gave up 3 bases, with 9 bases separating them. The CDR3: CASSQDTGHYEQYF. In nucleotides, the CDR3 is TGTGCCAGCAGCCAAGATACAGGGCACTACGAGCAGTACTTC.

The gene calls are TRBV5-1 and TRBJ2-1; 9 nucleotides line up with TRBD1. Germline values: CDR1 SGHRS, CDR2 YFSETQ. Unmatched junction bases numbered 5, after V lost 3 bases and J lost 4 bases. This CDR3 has 15 amino acids. This CDR3 reads CASSSDRGAYNEQFF. CDR3 nucleotides: TGCGCCAGCAGCTCTGACAGGGGGGCATACAATGAGCAGTTCTTC. The full variable domain, with the rest looked up from reference TRBV5-1 and TRBJ2-1, is KAGVTQTPRYLIKTRGQQVTLSCSPISGHRSVSWYQQTPGQGLQFLFEYFSETQRNKGNFPGRFSGRQFSNSRSEMNVSTLELGDSALYLCASSSDRGAYNEQFFGPGTRLTVL.

The gene calls are TRBV7-6 and TRBJ2-7; D is unresolved. There are 14 residues in the CDR3. The V gene's germline CDR1 is SGHVS and CDR2 FNYEAQ. V was shortened by 5 bases and J by 1 base, with 12 bases between the two germline ends. The CDR3 sequence: CASSLGSGSYEQYF. The CDR3 nucleotides read TGTGCCAGCAGCCTGGGTTCTGGATCCTACGAGCAGTACTTC.

This clonotype was seen a handful of times. The V gene is TRBV5-1, the J gene TRBJ1-1, with D maybe TRBD1 (5 bases). The CDR3 consists of 13 residues. Germline CDR1 reads SGHRS; CDR2 reads YFSETQ. The ends were cut back, 2 bases at V and 3 bases at J, with 8 bases in the middle. Here the CDR3 reads CASSFDSHTEAFF. CDR3 DNA: TGCGCCAGCAGCTTCGACAGCCACACTGAAGCTTTCTTT.

V usage is TRBV11-1 and J usage is TRBJ2-7; tentative D call: TRBD2 (6 bases). Deletions cut 3 bases from V and 5 bases from J, with 8 bases between. CDR1 and CDR2 (germline): SGHAT, FQDESV (reference sequence). CDR3 length equals 12 residues. The CDR3 DNA sequence: TGTGCCAGCAGCTTCGGGAGCCACGAGCAGTACTTC. As protein: CASSFGSHEQYF.

This clonotype was observed a few times. This sequence joins TRBV7-8 and TRBJ2-1, with unresolved D. Germline loops: CDR1 SGHVS, CDR2 FQNEAQ. V was clipped by 1 base and J by 10 bases, with 11 bases between them. The CDR3 totals 13 residues. The chain's CDR3 is CASSLVADREQFF. As DNA, the CDR3 is TGTGCCAGCAGCTTAGTGGCCGATCGGGAGCAGTTCTTC.

The chain couples TRBV7-2 to TRBJ2-1; 10 positions match TRBD2. The CDR3 spans 15 residues. Trimming cost V 3 bases and J 3 bases; bases outside gene matches: 2. In germline, CDR1 is SGHTA, CDR2 FQGNSA. This CDR3 reads CASSFSGGFYNEQFF. CDR3 DNA sequence: TGTGCCAGCAGCTTTAGCGGGGGGTTCTACAATGAGCAGTTCTTC.